These T cell receptor beta chains were read from a single sample in a study of blood T cell repertoires in COVID-19. The table came from immunoSEQ multiplex PCR; TCRdb's copy has only in-frame clones and leaves some out. The sample holds about 260,000 clones, around 90% seen once. Material for sequencing was peripheral blood. These receptors were obtained from a human donor in a cohort sampled during active COVID-19. CDR3s include the opening cysteine and the closing phenylalanine or tryptophan. Fields, in order: V gene, clone size, D gene, J gene, CDR3 DNA, CDR3 protein. D genes are given only for firm matches. A clone size is listed for some rows: how often the clone was seen (once, few, many), or a class if it is expanded.

>TRBV7-2|NA|TRBD1|TRBJ1-1
TGTGCCAGCAGCGTCGACGCCTCAGGGGGGACTGAAGCTTTCTTT
CASSVDASGGTEAFF
>TRBV5-6|NA|NA|TRBJ2-3
TGTGCCAGCAGCTTGGTAGGAGATATGCAGTATTTT
CASSLVGDMQYF
>TRBV7-9|NA|NA|TRBJ2-5
TGTGCCAGCAGCTTATCTGGCTGGGGGGTAGGGGTAGAGAGAGAGACCCAGTACTTC
CASSLSGWGVGVERETQYF
>TRBV4-1|NA|NA|TRBJ1-2
TGCGCCAGCAGCCAAGTACAGACCTCGGATGGCTACACCTTC
CASSQVQTSDGYTF
>TRBV7-2|NA|NA|TRBJ2-7
TGTGCCAGCAGCTTAGATTCAAGGACATACGAGCAGTACTTC
CASSLDSRTYEQYF
>TRBV7-3|NA|TRBD2|TRBJ2-1
TGTGCCAGCAGCCTAGGACTAGGCGACGAGCAGTTCTTC
CASSLGLGDEQFF
>TRBV30|NA|NA|TRBJ1-5
TGTGCCTGGGCCGGGAGAATCGGCAATCAGCCCCAGCATTTT
CAWAGRIGNQPQHF
>TRBV20-1|NA|NA|TRBJ1-5
TGCAGTGCTAGTAGTCAGGGCAATCAGCCCCAGCATTTT
CSASSQGNQPQHF
>TRBV5-1|NA|TRBD2|TRBJ2-1
TGCGCCAGCAGCGCGACTAGCGGGAGGAATGAGCAGTTCTTC
CASSATSGRNEQFF
>TRBV19|NA|TRBD2|TRBJ2-3
TGTGCCAGTAGTTCCGGGACTAGCGGAGCCCCCACAGATACGCAGTATTTT
CASSSGTSGAPTDTQYF
>TRBV4-1|NA|NA|TRBJ1-1
TGCGCCAGCAGCCAAGATCTCTTCGGACAGATGAACACTGAAGCTTTCTTT
CASSQDLFGQMNTEAFF
>TRBV5-1|NA|TRBD1|TRBJ1-5
TGCGCCAGCAGCAGGGGGCAAGGAGATCAGCCCCAGCATTTT
CASSRGQGDQPQHF
>TRBV10-3|NA|TRBD2|TRBJ2-3
TGTGCCATCAGTGAGTCGGTGCGGGGGGGAACAGATACGCAGTATTTT
CAISESVRGGTDTQYF
>TRBV19|NA|NA|TRBJ1-1
TGTGCCAGTAGACAGACGAACACTGAAGCTTTCTTT
CASRQTNTEAFF
>TRBV6-6|few|NA|TRBJ2-7
TGTGCCAGCAGTTATGGCAGGGGATTCGACGAGCAGTACTTC
CASSYGRGFDEQYF
>TRBV5-6|NA|TRBD1|TRBJ1-1
TGTGCCAGCAGCTCGGGGACAGGTTGGAACACTGAAGCTTTCTTT
CASSSGTGWNTEAFF
>TRBV7-2|NA|NA|TRBJ1-1
TGTGCCAGCAGCTTACAGGCCCCTGGACAGACGAACACTGAAGCTTTCTTT
CASSLQAPGQTNTEAFF
>TRBV27|NA|NA|TRBJ2-7
TGTGCCAGCAAGGAAAGTGGTTGGACTCTAGAAGAGGACGAGCAGTACTTC
CASKESGWTLEEDEQYF
>TRBV15|NA|TRBD2|TRBJ2-7
TGTGCCACCAGCAGAGGAGGACTAGCGGGGTACGAGCAGTACTTC
CATSRGGLAGYEQYF
>TRBV5-1|NA|NA|TRBJ1-4
TGCGCCAGCAGCCCTGGACAGAGCACTGCAACTAATGAAAAACTGTTTTTT
CASSPGQSTATNEKLFF
>TRBV7-8|NA|NA|TRBJ1-1
TGTGCCAGCACCCCACACAGGGACACTGAAGCTTTCTTT
CASTPHRDTEAFF
>TRBV5-6|NA|NA|TRBJ2-7
TGTGCCAGCAGTTCGACCGCCTCGGGACTCTCACCCCCCTACGAGCAGTACTTC
CASSSTASGLSPPYEQYF
>TRBV3-1/TRBV3-2|NA|TRBD1|TRBJ1-1
TGTGCCAGCAGCCAAGCCGGCACAGGGGACACTGAAGCTTTCTTT
CASSQAGTGDTEAFF
>TRBV5-4|NA|NA|TRBJ1-3
TGTGCCAGCAGCCCCCAAACAGGGTCCGGAAACACCATATATTTT
CASSPQTGSGNTIYF
>TRBV11-2|NA|NA|TRBJ2-7
TGTGCCAGCAGTCCAAACGAGCAGTACTTC
CASSPNEQYF
>TRBV28|NA|NA|TRBJ2-3
TGTGCCAGCAAAACGCCCTACAGGGATACGCAGTATTTT
CASKTPYRDTQYF
>TRBV12-3/TRBV12-4|NA|NA|TRBJ1-4
TGTGCCAGCAGTCAGACAACTAATGAAAAACTGTTTTTT
CASSQTTNEKLFF
>TRBV11-2|NA|NA|TRBJ1-1
TGTGCCAGCAGCTTCGGGGAGACTGAAGCTTTCTTT
CASSFGETEAFF
>TRBV6-6|NA|NA|TRBJ1-3
TGTGCCAGTGGCGGGATCTCTGGAAACACCATATATTTT
CASGGISGNTIYF
>TRBV6-6|NA|NA|TRBJ1-2
TGTGCCAGCAGATATGACAGAACTAACTATGGCTACACCTTC
CASRYDRTNYGYTF
>TRBV5-5|few|NA|TRBJ1-1
TGTGCCAGCAGCTTGGCAGGGGACACTGAAGCTTTCTTT
CASSLAGDTEAFF
>TRBV4-1|NA|NA|TRBJ1-4
TGCGCCAGCAGCCCCAAGGGGAACATCCTATTCGGCTTGGATGAAAAACTGTTTTTT
CASSPKGNILFGLDEKLFF
>TRBV5-1|NA|NA|TRBJ2-5
TGCGCCAGCAGCCGCGACAGGAGGAGGCAAGAGACCCAGTACTTC
CASSRDRRRQETQYF
>TRBV5-4|NA|TRBD2|TRBJ2-7
TGTGCCAGCAGCTCGGGGGGGGAGGGAGTGTACGAGCAGTACTTC
CASSSGGEGVYEQYF
>TRBV5-4|NA|NA|TRBJ2-7
TGTGCCAGCAGCTTGTACCAGAACGAGCAGTACTTC
CASSLYQNEQYF
>TRBV28|NA|NA|TRBJ1-1
TGTGCCAGCAGTTTATCGTCGGAAGCTTTCTTT
CASSLSSEAFF
>TRBV7-3|once|NA|TRBJ2-1
TGTGCCAGCAGCTCACTACCCTACAATGAGCAGTTCTTC
CASSSLPYNEQFF
>TRBV4-1|NA|TRBD1|TRBJ2-7
TGCGCCAGCAGCGAAGTGGGACAGGTCAATGGCGAGCAGTACTTC
CASSEVGQVNGEQYF
>TRBV30|NA|TRBD2|TRBJ2-1
TGTGCCTGGAGTATAGCGGGGGGTTATGAGCAGTTCTTC
CAWSIAGGYEQFF
>TRBV11-2|few|TRBD1|TRBJ1-2
TGTGCCAGCAGTAAGACAGGGGGCGGCTATGGCTACACCTTC
CASSKTGGGYGYTF
>TRBV10-3|NA|NA|TRBJ1-1
TGTGCCATCAGTACCCGGAGGGAGAGTACTGAAGCTTTCTTT
CAISTRRESTEAFF
>TRBV7-9|NA|TRBD2|TRBJ2-7
TGTGCCAGCAGCGCCAGCCTAGCGGATTACGAGCAGTACTTC
CASSASLADYEQYF
>TRBV9|NA|NA|TRBJ2-3
TGTGCCAGCAGCGTAGTGGCGAGCGGAGATACGCAGTATTTT
CASSVVASGDTQYF
>TRBV11-2|NA|NA|TRBJ1-1
TGTGCCAGCAGCTTATGGCAAAGAGCTGACAGGAGAAAGAACACTGAAGCTTTCTTT
CASSLWQRADRRKNTEAFF
>TRBV7-2|NA|TRBD2|TRBJ2-7
TGTGCCAGCAGTTTTAGCGGGAAATTCTCCTACGAGCAGTACTTC
CASSFSGKFSYEQYF
>TRBV10-3|NA|TRBD1|TRBJ1-3
TGTGCCATCATGGGACAGTCAACCGGAAACACCATATATTTT
CAIMGQSTGNTIYF
>TRBV4-3|NA|NA|TRBJ2-7
TGCGCCAGCAGCCGCTATATGGGGGGGGCGGGCTCCTACGAGCAGTACTTC
CASSRYMGGAGSYEQYF
>TRBV7-2|NA|NA|TRBJ2-7
TGTGCCAGCAGCTTCTTCGGGTACGAGCAGTACTTC
CASSFFGYEQYF
>TRBV30|NA|TRBD1|TRBJ1-4
TGTGCCTGGCTGGGGACAGGGCGAAAACTGTTTTTT
CAWLGTGRKLFF
>TRBV6-2/TRBV6-3|NA|NA|TRBJ1-1
TGTGCCAGCAGTCCCCCACGGAGGGGAAGGGACACTGAAGCTTTCTTT
CASSPPRRGRDTEAFF
>TRBV6-2/TRBV6-3|NA|NA|TRBJ2-3
TGTGCCAGCAGTCCCGGACTGGCCACAGATACGCAGTATTTT
CASSPGLATDTQYF
>TRBV6-2/TRBV6-3|NA|TRBD2|TRBJ2-7
TGTGCCAGCAGTTACGAGTCAAGAGCGGGAGCCTACGAGCAGTACTTC
CASSYESRAGAYEQYF
>TRBV7-8|NA|TRBD1|TRBJ1-6
TGTGCCAGCAGCCCTTTCCCGACAGGGGGCAATTCACCCCTCCACTTT
CASSPFPTGGNSPLHF
>TRBV4-3|NA|TRBD1|TRBJ1-1
TGCGCCAGCAGCCTGTGGACAGGGAACACTGAAGCTTTCTTT
CASSLWTGNTEAFF
>TRBV27|NA|NA|TRBJ1-1
TGTGCCAGCAGGACAGCCTACGAAGCTTTCTTT
CASRTAYEAFF
>TRBV28|NA|TRBD1|TRBJ1-6
TGTGCCAGCCGGGACAGCTCTTCCTATAATTCACCCCTCCACTTT
CASRDSSSYNSPLHF
>TRBV18|NA|TRBD1|TRBJ1-2
TGTGCCAGCTCACGACAGGGGAGTGAGGATGGCTACACCTTC
CASSRQGSEDGYTF
>TRBV5-1|NA|TRBD2|TRBJ2-5
TGCGCCAGCAGCCCCGGTTGGACTAGCGGCTACCAAGAGACCCAGTACTTC
CASSPGWTSGYQETQYF
>TRBV11-2|NA|NA|TRBJ2-7
TGTGCCAGCAGCCTAGGGCCAGGGATGTACGAGCAGTACTTC
CASSLGPGMYEQYF